This T cell receptor (beta chain) emerged from a study of a mutant IDH1 vaccine in newly diagnosed glioma. Across the study: With temozolomide cycles, or 4-6 weeks after radiotherapy alone, vaccination was started.

CDR1 and CDR2 (germline): SNHLY, FYNNEI. V lost 6 bases and J lost 12; bases outside the gene matches: 14. The length of the CDR3 is 15 residues. On this clone itself: Its cognate antigen is unknown.

This table comes from immunoSEQ multiplex PCR, and its TCRdb copy is limited to in-frame clones, with some not included. The sample consists of fewer than 45,000 clones, roughly 84% of them appearing once. Time point denoted: week 11, during vaccination. In the vaccine, a single dose held 300 ug of the mutant IDH1 20-mer peptide, along with topical imiquimod. This sequence was found in a man aged 40-55 years with glioma. This chain uses TRBV2 with TRBJ1-4; 9 nucleotides align to TRBD1. The sample was PBMCs, taken from a glioma patient whose treatment included an IDH1 peptide vaccine. Here the CDR3 DNA reads TGTGCCAGCAGACAAGGGACAGGGAAGTCGGGGGAACTGTTTTTT. It specifies CASRQGTGKSGELFF.